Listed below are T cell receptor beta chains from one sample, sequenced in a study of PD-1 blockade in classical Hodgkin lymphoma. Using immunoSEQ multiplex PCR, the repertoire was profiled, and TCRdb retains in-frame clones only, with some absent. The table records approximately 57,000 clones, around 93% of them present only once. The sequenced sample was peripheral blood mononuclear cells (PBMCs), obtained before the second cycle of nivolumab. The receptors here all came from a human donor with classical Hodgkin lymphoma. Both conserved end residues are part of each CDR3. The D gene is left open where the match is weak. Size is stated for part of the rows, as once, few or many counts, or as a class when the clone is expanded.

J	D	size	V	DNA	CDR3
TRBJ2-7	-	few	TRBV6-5	TGTGCCAGCAGTCAGGGGACGGGGGGCCCCTACGAGCAGTACTTC	CASSQGTGGPYEQYF
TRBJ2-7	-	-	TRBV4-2	TGTGCCAGCAGCCCCCCCCTCGGAGGGGATGGAAGCTCCTACGAGCAGTACTTC	CASSPPLGGDGSSYEQYF
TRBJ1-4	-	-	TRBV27	TGTGCCAGCAGTTTATATTCGGGGGTGAATGAAAAACTGTTTTTT	CASSLYSGVNEKLFF
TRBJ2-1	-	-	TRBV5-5	TGTGCCAGCAGCTTGGTTGGGTACAATGAGCAGTTCTTC	CASSLVGYNEQFF
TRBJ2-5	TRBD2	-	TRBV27	TGTGCCAGCAGTTTAAGGCACCGACTAGCGCAAGAGACCCAGTACTTC	CASSLRHRLAQETQYF
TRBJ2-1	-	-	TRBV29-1	TGCAGCGTTGGAGGACAGCTCCTTCACAATGAGCAGTTCTTC	CSVGGQLLHNEQFF
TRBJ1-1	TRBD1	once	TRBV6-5	TGTGCCTCCAACCCCCTTGACAGGGTAACTGAAGCTTTCTTT	CASNPLDRVTEAFF
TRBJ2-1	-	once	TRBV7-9	TGTGCCAGCAGCTGGAGCAATGAGCAGTTCTTC	CASSWSNEQFF
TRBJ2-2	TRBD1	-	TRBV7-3	TGTGCCAGCAGCTTGGGACAGCCCACCGGGGAGCTGTTTTTT	CASSLGQPTGELFF
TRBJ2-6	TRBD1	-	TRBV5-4	TGTGCCAGCAGCCCAGGGACAGCTGGGGCCAACGTCCTGACTTTC	CASSPGTAGANVLTF
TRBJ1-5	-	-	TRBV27	TGTGCCAGCAGGACCCTTGGATCGGGAGAAAGCAATCAGCCCCAGCATTTT	CASRTLGSGESNQPQHF
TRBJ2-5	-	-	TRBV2	TGTGCCAGCAGTGAAGCGAGGATAGGGGGGGCCCAGTACTTC	CASSEARIGGAQYF
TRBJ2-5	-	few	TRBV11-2	TGTGCCAGCAGCCAAACAGGATTGGGGGAAGAGACCCAGTACTTC	CASSQTGLGEETQYF
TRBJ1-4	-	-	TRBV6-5	TGTGCCAGCAGTTACTCTTCAACTAATGAAAAACTGTTTTTT	CASSYSSTNEKLFF
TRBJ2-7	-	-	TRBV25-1	TGTGCCAGCACCAAGCAGGGGACCTACGAGCAGTACTTC	CASTKQGTYEQYF
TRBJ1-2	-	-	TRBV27	TGTGCCAGCAGTTTTGCGGGGTCAGCCTACACCTTC	CASSFAGSAYTF
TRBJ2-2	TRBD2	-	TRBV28	TGTGCCAGCAGTTTAGTTACTAGCGGGAATCAGGGGGAGCTGTTTTTT	CASSLVTSGNQGELFF
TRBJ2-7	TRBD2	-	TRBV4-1	TGCGCCAGCAGCCAAGATTTCGTCCCCGGGGCTAGCGGGAAGTCCTACGAGCAGTACTTC	CASSQDFVPGASGKSYEQYF
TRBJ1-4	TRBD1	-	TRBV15	TGTGCCACCAGCAGGGACAGGGGGCAAGAAAAACTGTTTTTT	CATSRDRGQEKLFF
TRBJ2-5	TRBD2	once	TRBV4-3	TGCGCCAGCAGCCAGGGACTAGCGGTCCAAGAGACCCAGTACTTC	CASSQGLAVQETQYF
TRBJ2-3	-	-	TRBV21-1	TGTGCCAGCAGCAAAGGACAGCCCCTAATCACAGATACGCAGTATTTT	CASSKGQPLITDTQYF
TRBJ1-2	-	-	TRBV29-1	TGCAGCGTTGAAGATGTATTAGGACAGAGGAACTATGGCTACACCTTC	CSVEDVLGQRNYGYTF
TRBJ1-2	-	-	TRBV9	TGTGCCAGCCTCTCCAGTAACTACAACTATGGCTACACCTTC	CASLSSNYNYGYTF
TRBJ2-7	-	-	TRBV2	TGTGCCAGCAGTGAGGGGTCCTACGAGCAGTACTTC	CASSEGSYEQYF
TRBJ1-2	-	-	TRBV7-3	TGTGCCAGCAGCCCCGACGGAGCTTATGGCTACACCTTC	CASSPDGAYGYTF
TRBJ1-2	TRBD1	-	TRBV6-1	TGTGCCAGCAGTGAAGCGGGTCAGGGGGCGCTTGGCTACACCTTC	CASSEAGQGALGYTF
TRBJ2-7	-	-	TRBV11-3	TGTGCCAGCAGCTTTACCGGTTCCTACGAGCAGTACTTC	CASSFTGSYEQYF
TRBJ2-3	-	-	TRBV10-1	TGCGCCACCTCTCTTAATTTTAGGCAGTATTTT	CATSLNFRQYF
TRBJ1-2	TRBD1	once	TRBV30	TGTGCCTGGAGTTTCACCCGGACAGGGGGCGCGGGAGGCTACACCTTC	CAWSFTRTGGAGGYTF
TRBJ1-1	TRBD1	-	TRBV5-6	TGTGCCGTACAGGGGTGGGGCGATTTGAGTGAAGCTTTCTTT	CAVQGWGDLSEAFF
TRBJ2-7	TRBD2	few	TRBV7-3	TGTGCCAGCAGCTTTGGGACTAGGGGCGAGCAGTACTTC	CASSFGTRGEQYF
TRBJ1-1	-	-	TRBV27	TGTGCCAGCAGTTTGGACAGAAACACTGAAGCTTTCTTT	CASSLDRNTEAFF
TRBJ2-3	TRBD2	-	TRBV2	TGTGCCAGCAACGGAGGTAGCGGGGGTGCGGATACGCAGTATTTT	CASNGGSGGADTQYF
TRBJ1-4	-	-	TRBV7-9	TGTGCCAGCAGCCCATCGGTCGATGAAAAACTGTTTTTT	CASSPSVDEKLFF
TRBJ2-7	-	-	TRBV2	TGTGCCATACTGGAGGTTGGGAGCGGCGGCTACGAGCAGTACTTC	CAILEVGSGGYEQYF
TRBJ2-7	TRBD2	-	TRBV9	TGTGCCAGCAGCGCGACTAGCGGGGGGGCCCTCTCGTACGAGCAGTACTTC	CASSATSGGALSYEQYF
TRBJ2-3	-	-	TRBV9	TGTGCCAGCAGCGTAGGTGGATATCCCACAGATACGCAGTATTTT	CASSVGGYPTDTQYF
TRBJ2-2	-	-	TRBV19	TGTGCCAGCGCGAACACCGGGGAGCTGTTTTTT	CASANTGELFF
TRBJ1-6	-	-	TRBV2	TGTGCCAGCGGGGAGCGGGGGCTTCCCATCCCAAATTCACCCCTCCACTTT	CASGERGLPIPNSPLHF
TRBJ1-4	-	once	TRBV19	TGTGCCAGTAGTATAGTGAACAGGCCTAATGAAAAACTGTTTTTT	CASSIVNRPNEKLFF
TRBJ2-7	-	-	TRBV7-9	TGTGCCAGCAGCTTAGGGCAGGGGAATGGGCAGTACTTC	CASSLGQGNGQYF
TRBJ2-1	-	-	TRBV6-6	TGTGCCAGCACGTCAGCGGTTCCCTCCGAAGGTGAGCAGTTCTTC	CASTSAVPSEGEQFF
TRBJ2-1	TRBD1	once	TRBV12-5	TGTGCTAGTGGCGAAGGACAGGGGGCGCGGCATGAGCAGTTCTTC	CASGEGQGARHEQFF
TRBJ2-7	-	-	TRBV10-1	TGCGCCGTTAAGGACAAGAACTACGAGCAGTACTTC	CAVKDKNYEQYF
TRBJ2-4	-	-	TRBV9	TGTGCCAGCAGCCCCAGTACCCCTCCCATTCAGTACTTC	CASSPSTPPIQYF
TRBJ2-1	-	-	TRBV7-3	TGTGCCAGCAGCTCAACGGCCTCCTACAATGAGCAGTTCTTC	CASSSTASYNEQFF
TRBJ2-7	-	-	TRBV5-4	TGTGCCAGCAGCGACTTTGCGGCTACCTACGAGCAGTACTTC	CASSDFAATYEQYF
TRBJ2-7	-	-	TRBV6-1	TGTGCCAGCAGTCTTCGGGATCGCCAGTACTTC	CASSLRDRQYF
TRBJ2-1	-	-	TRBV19	TGTGCCAGTAGTATAGGTATTGGGGGCAGGGGATACGGCAATGAGCAGTTCTTC	CASSIGIGGRGYGNEQFF
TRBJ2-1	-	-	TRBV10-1	TGCGCCAGCAGGGAAGACATCCGCGAGCAGTTCTTC	CASREDIREQFF
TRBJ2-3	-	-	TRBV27	TGTGCCAGCAGAAGGCGATGGGGCACAGATACGCAGTATTTT	CASRRRWGTDTQYF
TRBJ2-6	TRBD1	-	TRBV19	TGTGCCAGTAGTGACAGGGTTGGGGCCAACGTCCTGACTTTC	CASSDRVGANVLTF
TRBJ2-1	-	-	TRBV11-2	TGTGCCAGCAGCTTAATCGCGCAGGGGAATGAGCAGTTCTTC	CASSLIAQGNEQFF
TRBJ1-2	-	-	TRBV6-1	TGTGCCAGCAGTGAATCTACGGGACGGACCCTGTATGGCTACACCTTC	CASSESTGRTLYGYTF
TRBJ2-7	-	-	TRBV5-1	TGCGCCAGCAGCCGGGTATCCTACGAGCAGTACTTC	CASSRVSYEQYF
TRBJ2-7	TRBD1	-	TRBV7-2	TGTGCCAGCAGCTCCCCGTCTACAGGGGTCTACGAGCAGTACTTC	CASSSPSTGVYEQYF
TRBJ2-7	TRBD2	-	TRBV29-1	TGCAGCGTAGCAGAAGGACTAGCGGGGGGAATGCAGTACTTC	CSVAEGLAGGMQYF
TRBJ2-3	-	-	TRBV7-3	TGTGCCAGCAGCTTAAAAGTATTGGGGCCAGATACGCAGTATTTT	CASSLKVLGPDTQYF
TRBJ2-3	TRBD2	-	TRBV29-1	TGCAGCGTTGAACGGGCTAGCGGATACACAGATACGCAGTATTTT	CSVERASGYTDTQYF